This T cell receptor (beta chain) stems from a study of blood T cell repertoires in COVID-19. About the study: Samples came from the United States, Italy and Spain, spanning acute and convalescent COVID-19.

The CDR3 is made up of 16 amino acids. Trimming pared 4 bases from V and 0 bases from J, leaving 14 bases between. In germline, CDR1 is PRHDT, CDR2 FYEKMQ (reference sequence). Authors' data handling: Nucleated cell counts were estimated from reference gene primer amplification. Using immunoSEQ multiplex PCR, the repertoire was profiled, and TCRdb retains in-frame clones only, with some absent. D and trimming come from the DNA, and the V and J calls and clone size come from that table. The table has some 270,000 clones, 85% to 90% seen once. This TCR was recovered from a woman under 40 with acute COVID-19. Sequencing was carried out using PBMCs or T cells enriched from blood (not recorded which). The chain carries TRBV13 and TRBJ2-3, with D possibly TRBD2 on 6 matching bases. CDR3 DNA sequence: TGTGCCAGCAGCTCCTCGGGAGACTCTAGCACAGATACGCAGTATTTT. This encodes CASSSSGDSSTDTQYF.